The present T cell receptor (beta chain) was sequenced within a study of untreated major depressive disorder. General observations from the study: TRBV25-01 and TRBV02-01 usage differences were not statistically significant. TRBV05-01 (Vbeta 5.1) usage was higher in CD4+ T cells of depressed patients than controls.

For sex, age, current smoking status and body mass index, every depressed patient had a pairwise-matched non-depressed control. Points on this clone: Its cognate antigen is unknown.

This table comes from immunoSEQ multiplex PCR, and its TCRdb copy is limited to in-frame clones, with some not included. The repertoire holds about 20,000 clones, with around 87% as singletons. The CDR3 covers 16 residues. The junction had 7 bases not matched to a gene; V was cut back by 0 bases and J by 2 bases. Germline V lookup: CDR1 SGHDT, CDR2 YYEEEE. The receptor was isolated from a woman in her thirties in good health. Sequenced sample: CD4+ T cells from PBMCs. The chain recombines TRBV5-6 with TRBJ2-7; 8 bases fit TRBD1. DNA of the CDR3: TGTGCCAGCAGCTTGGATCAGGGGGCGGTGGCCTACGAGCAGTACTTC. Protein sequence: CASSLDQGAVAYEQYF.